Detailed here is one T cell receptor beta chain. Its antigen remains unknown. These data belong to a study of cytomegalovirus exposure and HLA in healthy donors. PCR involved 60 Vbeta and 13 Jbeta primers. How the authors handled the data: Later, 65 million to 85 million unique TCR beta chains were counted in an analysis, and about 10 million of them were shared. TCRdb's copy holds only in-frame clones and misses some; the assay was immunoSEQ multiplex PCR. V and J calls and clone size are as listed in that table; D and trimming were resolved from the DNA. The sample totals 75,000 to 85,000 clones. Study-level findings and limits: Most CMV-associated TCR beta chains were later found to appear HLA-restricted.

The CDR3 totals 21 residues. V lost 6 bases and J lost 3, with 33 bases in between. Per the germline V gene, CDR1 is MNHEY and CDR2 is SMNVEV (reference sequence). Donors in the study were healthy people who gave bone marrow. The receptor's source is a man younger than 30 in good health and CMV-seropositive. The chain employs TRBV27 and TRBJ1-5; possibly TRBD1 for D (5 bases). Sequenced input: PBMCs. The CDR3 here is CASRKRIRGEEEGGTNQPQHF. CDR3 DNA sequence: TGTGCCAGCAGAAAGAGGATACGAGGGGAAGAGGAGGGAGGAACCAATCAGCCCCAGCATTTT.